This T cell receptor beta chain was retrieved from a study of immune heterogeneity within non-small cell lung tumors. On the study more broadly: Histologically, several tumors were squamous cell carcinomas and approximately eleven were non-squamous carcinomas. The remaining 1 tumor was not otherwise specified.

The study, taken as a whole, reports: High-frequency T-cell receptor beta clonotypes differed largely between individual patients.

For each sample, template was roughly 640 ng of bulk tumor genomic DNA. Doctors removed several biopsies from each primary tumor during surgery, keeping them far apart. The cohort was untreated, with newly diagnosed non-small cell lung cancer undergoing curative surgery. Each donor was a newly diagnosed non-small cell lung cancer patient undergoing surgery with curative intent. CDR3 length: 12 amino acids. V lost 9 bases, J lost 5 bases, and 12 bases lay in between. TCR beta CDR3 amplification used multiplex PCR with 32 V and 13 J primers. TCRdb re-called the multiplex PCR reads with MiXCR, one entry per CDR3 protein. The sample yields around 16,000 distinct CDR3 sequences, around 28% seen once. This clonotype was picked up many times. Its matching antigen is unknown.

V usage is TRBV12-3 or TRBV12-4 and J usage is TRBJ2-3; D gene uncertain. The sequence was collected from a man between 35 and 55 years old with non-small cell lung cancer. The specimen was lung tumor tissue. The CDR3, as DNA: TGTGCCAGTCAGGAAGGGTTAGATACGCAGTATTTT. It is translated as CASQEGLDTQYF.